Below, one TCR beta chain is given with its context. Unique molecular identifiers featured in how the TCRbeta library was prepared. TCRdb independently ran MiXCR on the PCR reads; one entry per CDR3 protein. The sample lists roughly 570,000 distinct CDR3 sequences, 25% to 30% occurring once. This entry belongs to a study of T-cell reconstitution after alpha-beta-depleted transplantation in children. The source is a boy under two years old with Wiskott-Aldrich syndrome, due to receive a stem cell transplant. Specimen: PBMCs, collected before TCRalphabeta/CD19-depleted stem cell transplant.

The CDR3 DNA is TGCGCCAGCAGCTTGTACCCCTCGGGGGACAGGGGGCAAACTGAAGCTTTCTTT. This codes for CASSLYPSGDRGQTEAFF. The chain carries TRBV5-1 and TRBJ1-1; the match to TRBD1 covers 12 bases. The J segment lost 5 bases and the V segment lost 1 base, leaving 12 bases of the junction unmatched. Looked up from germline, CDR1 is SGHRS and CDR2 is YFSETQ. The CDR3 spans 18 residues.